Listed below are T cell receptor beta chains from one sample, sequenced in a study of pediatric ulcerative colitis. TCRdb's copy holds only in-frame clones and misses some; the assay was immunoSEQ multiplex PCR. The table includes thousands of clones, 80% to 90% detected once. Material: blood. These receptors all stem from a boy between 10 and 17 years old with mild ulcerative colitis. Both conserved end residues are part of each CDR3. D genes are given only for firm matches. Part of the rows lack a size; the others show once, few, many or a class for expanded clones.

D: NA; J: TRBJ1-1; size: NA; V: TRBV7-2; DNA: TGTGCCAGCAGCTCTCAAGACAGGCTTGGCGCTTTCTTT; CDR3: CASSSQDRLGAFF
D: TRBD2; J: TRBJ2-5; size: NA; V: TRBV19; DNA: TGTGCCAGTAGACCGACCGGGACTAGCGGACAAGAGACCCAGTACTTC; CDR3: CASRPTGTSGQETQYF
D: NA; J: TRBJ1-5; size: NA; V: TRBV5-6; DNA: TGTGCCAGCAGCTTAATGTCCAGCGGCAATCAGCCCCAGCATTTT; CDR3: CASSLMSSGNQPQHF
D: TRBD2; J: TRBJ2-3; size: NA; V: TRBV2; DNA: TGTGCCAGCAGTGAGGGGACTAGCGGGAGGACAGATACGCAGTATTTT; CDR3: CASSEGTSGRTDTQYF
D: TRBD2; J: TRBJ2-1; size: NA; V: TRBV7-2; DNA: TGTGCCAGCAGCTTAGGGGGTAGCGGGGCATACAATGAGCAGTTCTTC; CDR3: CASSLGGSGAYNEQFF
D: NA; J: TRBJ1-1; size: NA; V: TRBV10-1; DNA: TGCGCCAGCAGTGAGACGAACACTGAAGCTTTCTTT; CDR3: CASSETNTEAFF
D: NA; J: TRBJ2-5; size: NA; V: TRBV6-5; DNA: TGTGCCAGCAGTCCAACAGGGTTAGGGGAGACCCAGTACTTC; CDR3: CASSPTGLGETQYF
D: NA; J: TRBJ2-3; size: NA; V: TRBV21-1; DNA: TGTGCCAGCAGCAAAGTGGAGGGGGGAACAGATACGCAGTATTTT; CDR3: CASSKVEGGTDTQYF
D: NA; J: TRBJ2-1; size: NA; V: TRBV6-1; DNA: TGTGCCAGCAGTGAAGAAGCGGGCTCCTACAATGAGCAGTTCTTC; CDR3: CASSEEAGSYNEQFF
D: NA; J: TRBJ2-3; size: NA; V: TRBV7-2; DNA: TGTGCCAGCAGCTTAACTGATACGCAGTATTTT; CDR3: CASSLTDTQYF
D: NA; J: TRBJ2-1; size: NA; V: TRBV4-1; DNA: TGCGCCAGCAGCCCTACCCCGGGGGGCGGGAGTGATGAGCAGTTCTTC; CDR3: CASSPTPGGGSDEQFF
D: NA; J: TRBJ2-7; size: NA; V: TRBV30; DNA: TGTGCCTCCACCCCCTCCGGGTATCCCTACGAGCAGTACTTC; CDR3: CASTPSGYPYEQYF
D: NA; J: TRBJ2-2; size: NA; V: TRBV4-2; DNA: TGTGCCAGCAGCCAGGGCGGGGAGCTGTTTTTT; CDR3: CASSQGGELFF
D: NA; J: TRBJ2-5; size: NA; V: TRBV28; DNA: TGTGCCAGCAGTTTTCGGGGGGCTGGGGAGACCCAGTACTTC; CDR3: CASSFRGAGETQYF
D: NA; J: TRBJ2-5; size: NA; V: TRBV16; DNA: TGTGCCAGCAGCGGTGGGTGGTCGGAGACCCAGTACTTC; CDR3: CASSGGWSETQYF
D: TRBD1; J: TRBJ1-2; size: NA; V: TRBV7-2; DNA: TGTGCCAGCAGCGTTAGGGGGCCGAAGGTAGGGGGCTACACCTTC; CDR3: CASSVRGPKVGGYTF
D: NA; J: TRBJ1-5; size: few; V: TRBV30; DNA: TGTGCCTGGAGTGTAAAACAGTTCAATCAGCCCCAGCATTTT; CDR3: CAWSVKQFNQPQHF
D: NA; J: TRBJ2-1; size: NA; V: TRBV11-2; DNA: TGTGCCAGCAGCTTGCTTGGCAGCCGCAATGAGCAGTTCTTC; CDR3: CASSLLGSRNEQFF
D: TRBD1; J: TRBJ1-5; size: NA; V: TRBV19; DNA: TGTGCCAGTAGGAAACCAGGGGGCAGGGGCAATCAGCCCCAGCATTTT; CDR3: CASRKPGGRGNQPQHF
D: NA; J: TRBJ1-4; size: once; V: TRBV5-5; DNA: TGTGCCAGCAGCTCGGACGGGTTTGGGGAAAAACTGTTTTTT; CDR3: CASSSDGFGEKLFF
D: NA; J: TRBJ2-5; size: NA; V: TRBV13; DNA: TGTGCCAGCAGCGGGACACTTGGAGGTGAGCAGTACTTC; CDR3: CASSGTLGGEQYF
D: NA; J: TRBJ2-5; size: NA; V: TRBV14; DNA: TGTGCCAGCAGCGTGACACTCTCCCAAGAGACCCAGTACTTC; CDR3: CASSVTLSQETQYF
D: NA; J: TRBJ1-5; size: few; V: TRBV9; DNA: TGTGCCAGCAGCGTAGGGACGGTCGGACAGCCCCAGCATTTT; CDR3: CASSVGTVGQPQHF
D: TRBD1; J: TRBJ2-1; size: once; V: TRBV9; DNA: TGTGCCAGCAGCATCGGGACAGTTAACAATGAGCAGTTCTTC; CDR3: CASSIGTVNNEQFF